These 24 T cell receptor beta chains share one sample of origin, sequenced in a study of cytomegalovirus exposure and HLA in healthy donors (dated by TCRdb to about 2017). Library preparation was by the immunoSEQ multiplex PCR assay. For the multiplex PCR, a mixture combining 60 forward primers for TCR Vbeta segments and 13 reverse primers for TCR Jbeta segments was used. TCRdb re-hosts the immuneACCESS table, in-frame sequences only. Its copies lack some clones; in the studies checked, an unresolved V gene accounts for under half of them, and the cause for the rest is not known. This sample comprises some 180,000 clones, about four fifths of them detected only once. The ten largest clonotypes hold roughly 1.5% of the sample. Sequencing used PBMCs. These receptors were obtained from a woman aged 18-29 years in good health and CMV-seronegative.

This clone was seen once. J is TRBJ2-1 and V is TRBV20-1, with 7 bases that match TRBD2. Looked up from germline, CDR1 is DFQATT and CDR2 is SNEGSKA (reference sequence). Trimming at V came to 7 bases and at J to 7 bases, leaving 4 bases not matched to a gene. The CDR3 totals 11 residues. The CDR3 loop reads CSGEGLNEQFF. CDR3 nucleotides: TGCAGTGGGGAGGGATTGAATGAGCAGTTCTTC.

The chain links TRBV19 to TRBJ2-3; the match to TRBD2 covers 13 bases. The CDR3 length is 17 residues. The V and J ends lost 4 bases and 6 bases, in that order; junction bases with no gene match: 10. Per the germline V gene, CDR1 is LNHDA and CDR2 is SQIVND (reference sequence). CDR3 coding DNA: TGTGCCAGTAGTAGAAGGACTAGCGGGAGTTGGGAGGATACGCAGTATTTT. It encodes CASSRRTSGSWEDTQYF.

The table lists this clone with a count of one. This CDR3 is CASSQGQGNYEKLFF. The CDR3 region has the DNA TGTGCCAGCAGCCAAGGACAGGGTAATTATGAAAAACTGTTTTTT. The rearrangement uses TRBV4-2 and TRBJ1-4; 7 positions match TRBD1. This CDR3 is built from 15 residues. Germline trimming cut 1 base from V and 6 bases from J; bases unmatched to any gene: 5. Germline values: CDR1 LGHNA, CDR2 YNFKEQ.

This clone was seen a handful of times. The chain recombines TRBV18 with TRBJ1-2; D is perhaps TRBD1 (6 bases). Germline V gene sequence: CDR1 KGHSH, CDR2 LQKENI. The V end lost 5 bases, the J end lost 5 bases, and 18 bases lay between the germline ends. CDR3 length: 15 amino acids. This CDR3 is CASSFSKQGEYGYTF. For the CDR3, the DNA is TGTGCCAGCTCATTCTCTAAACAGGGTGAATATGGCTACACCTTC.

V usage is TRBV6-5 and J usage is TRBJ2-3; D uncertain. Trimming took off 2 bases at V and 2 bases at J, with 5 bases between the two ends. The CDR3 loop spans 13 amino acids. In germline, CDR1 is MNHEY, CDR2 SVGAGI. CDR3 in DNA: TGTGCCAGCAGTTACACAGACACAGATACGCAGTATTTT. It specifies CASSYTDTDTQYF.

The V gene is TRBV29-1, the J gene TRBJ1-1; no clear D gene. Looked up from germline, CDR1 is SQVTM and CDR2 is ANQGSEA. The length of the CDR3 is 11 residues. Trimming cost V 4 bases and J 3 bases, with 6 bases left between them. The CDR3 bases are TGCAGCGTTGTAATTGACACTGAAGCTTTCTTT. It encodes CSVVIDTEAFF.

The chain combines TRBV7-2 with TRBJ1-2; 8 nucleotides agree with TRBD1. This CDR3 region has 15 residues. CDR1 SGHTA and CDR2 FQGNSA come from the germline V gene. Trimming cost V 1 base and J 1 base; bases outside gene matches: 2. The CDR3 spells CASSLDRGSNYGYTF. The CDR3 DNA reads as TGTGCCAGCAGCTTAGACAGGGGGAGTAACTATGGCTACACCTTC.

The chain employs TRBV10-2 and TRBJ2-7, with D maybe TRBD1 (5 bases). The germline gives CDR1 WSHSY, CDR2 SAAADI. Trimming shortened V by 3 bases and J by 4 bases, and 13 bases separated the two germline ends. This CDR3 region has 14 residues. The CDR3 DNA sequence: TGCGCCAGCAGTGATGAGACAGCCTCTTACGAGCAGTACTTC. Encoded protein: CASSDETASYEQYF.

This clone was found once. CDR3 sequence reads: CASSLMANTEAFF. In DNA form, the CDR3 reads TGTGCCAGCAGTTTAATGGCGAACACTGAAGCTTTCTTT. The chain combines TRBV28 with TRBJ1-1; unclear D gene. The CDR3 covers 13 residues. V was pared by 2 bases and J by 1 base, with 5 bases between. Germline lookup yields CDR1 MDHEN and CDR2 SYDVKM.

In its sample, this clone was seen once. The rearrangement links TRBV28 to TRBJ1-4; no clear D gene. The V and J ends lost 6 bases and 11 bases respectively, with 16 bases between them. The CDR3 has 13 amino acids. Germline V gene data show CDR1 as MDHEN and CDR2 as SYDVKM. CDR3 protein: CASSLSGREKLFF. The CDR3, as DNA: TGTGCCAGCAGCCTCAGCGGGCGAGAGAAACTGTTTTTT.

The CDR3 loop reads CASSSSGSYEQYF. CDR3 sequence (DNA): TGTGCCAGCAGTTCCAGCGGGAGCTACGAGCAGTACTTC. V and J are TRBV27 and TRBJ2-7; TRBD2 agrees at 8 bases. The trim removed 4 bases at V and 3 bases at J, leaving 2 bases unmatched. Germline V lookup: CDR1 MNHEY, CDR2 SMNVEV (reference sequence). CDR3 size: 13 residues.

The chain couples TRBV7-9 to TRBJ2-1, with D tentatively TRBD2 (5 bases). V was trimmed by 8 bases and J by 0 bases, leaving 8 bases between them. Germline V CDR1 and CDR2: SEHNR, FQNEAQ (reference sequence). The CDR3 sequence is 13 residues long. CDR3 nucleotides: TGTGCCAGCGGTGGGAGCTCCTACAATGAGCAGTTCTTC. Translating it yields CASGGSSYNEQFF.

The chain uses TRBV6-5 and TRBJ2-1, with 8 bases lining up with TRBD2. The germline CDR1 and CDR2 sequences are MNHEY and SVGAGI. Trimming cost V 7 bases and J 9 bases; bases outside gene matches: 14. The CDR3 has 15 amino acids. CDR3 amino acids: CASKASAGAAGEQFF. CDR3 sequence (DNA): TGTGCCAGCAAGGCGTCAGCGGGAGCCGCGGGTGAGCAGTTCTTC.

The chain carries TRBV29-1 and TRBJ1-1; D remains ambiguous. This CDR3 comprises 15 residues. CDR1 and CDR2 from the germline V gene are SQVTM and ANQGSEA. Trimming pared 1 base from V and 4 bases from J, leaving 16 bases between. The CDR3, as DNA: TGCAGCGTTGAAGTCATGGTCCCGGGAGGCACTGAAGCTTTCTTT. Its translation is CSVEVMVPGGTEAFF.

The V gene is TRBV10-3, the J gene TRBJ2-2, with no clear D. The V and J ends lost 1 base and 8 bases respectively, with 11 bases between them. The V gene's germline CDR1 is ENHRY and CDR2 SYGVKD. The length of the CDR3 is 14 residues. The CDR3 DNA sequence: TGTGCCATCAGTGAGTGGAATAGCTCAGGGGAGCTGTTTTTT. The encoded protein is CAISEWNSSGELFF.

The V gene is TRBV15, the J gene TRBJ2-7; 10 nucleotides agree with TRBD2. CDR3 length: 19 residues. Trimming at V came to 0 bases and at J to 2 bases, leaving 13 bases not matched to a gene. Germline V gene lookup returns CDR1 LNHNV and CDR2 YYDKDF (reference sequence). CDR3 nucleotide sequence: TGTGCCACCAGCAGAGACCTCGGGATGAGCGGGAGGGCCACCTACGAGCAGTACGTC. It encodes CATSRDLGMSGRATYEQYV.

The genes are TRBV4-3 and TRBJ2-2; possibly TRBD1 for D (8 bases). Trimming stripped 6 bases from V and 6 bases from J, with 14 bases between. There are 14 residues in the CDR3. CDR1 LGHNA and CDR2 YSLEER come from the germline V gene. This CDR3 is CASRRTGGAGELFF. CDR3 DNA sequence: TGCGCCAGCAGGAGAACAGGGGGGGCCGGGGAGCTGTTTTTT.

The V and J genes are TRBV5-6 and TRBJ1-3; maybe TRBD1 (5 bases). Trimming left V 1 base short and J 4 bases short, with 12 bases between. Germline V gives CDR1 SGHDT, CDR2 YYEEEE. The CDR3 spans 15 residues. The CDR3 here is CASSLSGAPGNTIYF. DNA for the CDR3: TGTGCCAGCAGCTTGAGCGGGGCGCCGGGAAACACCATATATTTT.

This clone was seen only a few times. This chain connects TRBV4-3 to TRBJ1-1, with a weak D call TRBD1 (6 bases). The CDR3 sequence is 13 residues long. Per germline, CDR1 LGHNA and CDR2 YSLEER. The germline V and J ends were trimmed by 4 bases and 4 bases, with 10 bases remaining between them. CDR3 bases: TGCGCCAGCAGCCTGGGACACCTCACTGAAGCTTTCTTT. This translates into CASSLGHLTEAFF.

The chain joins TRBV27 to TRBJ1-2; 7 positions match TRBD1. V was pared by 4 bases and J by 8 bases, with 7 bases of the junction left unmatched. The CDR3 totals 13 residues. From germline, CDR1 is MNHEY and CDR2 SMNVEV (reference sequence). CDR3 coding DNA: TGTGCCAGCAGTTCGTGGCAGGGGGAGGGCTACACCTTC. Translating gives CASSSWQGEGYTF.

Concerning this clone itself: One end of the junction fails to match germline, which may point to a read error. J is TRBJ1-3 and V is TRBV19; TRBD1 matches 7 bases. There are 10 residues in the CDR3. Germline V lookup: CDR1 LNHDA, CDR2 SQIVND (reference sequence). As DNA, the CDR3 is TGTGCCAGTAGAGGCGGGACAGAGATTTTT. Translated, it gives CASRGGTEIF.

This chain links TRBV27 with TRBJ1-2; no definite D call. The V gene's germline CDR1 is MNHEY and CDR2 SMNVEV (reference sequence). The CDR3 runs 15 residues. V was trimmed by 3 bases and J by 0 bases, leaving 11 bases between them. This chain's CDR3 is CASSFAGVSNYGYTF. For the CDR3, the DNA is TGTGCCAGCAGTTTTGCGGGTGTGTCTAACTATGGCTACACCTTC.

V gene TRBV6-6 combines with J gene TRBJ2-7; possibly TRBD2 for D (7 bases). This CDR3 spans 13 amino acids. The germline CDR1 and CDR2 sequences are MNHNY and SVGAGI (reference sequence). V lost 8 bases, J lost 4 bases, and 15 bases lay in between. The CDR3 sequence: CASLGGRGYEQYF. CDR3 DNA: TGTGCCAGCCTAGGGGGGAGGGGGTACGAGCAGTACTTC.

V usage is TRBV29-1 and J usage is TRBJ1-1; the D gene is possibly TRBD1 (6 bases). With 7 bases removed from V and 7 bases from J, the gap between germline ends came to 16 bases. Germline V gives CDR1 SQVTM, CDR2 ANQGSEA. This CDR3 is 12 amino acids long. CDR3 sequence (DNA): TGCAGCGGTCGACAGGCCGAGAGTGAAGCTTTCTTT. Its protein product is CSGRQAESEAFF. Variable domain in full (rest from reference TRBV29-1 and TRBJ1-1): SAVISQKPSRDICQRGTSLTIQCQVDSQVTMMFWYRQQPGQSLTLIATANQGSEATYESGFVIDKFPISRPNLTFSTLTVSNMSPEDSSIYLCSGRQAESEAFFGQGTRLTVV.